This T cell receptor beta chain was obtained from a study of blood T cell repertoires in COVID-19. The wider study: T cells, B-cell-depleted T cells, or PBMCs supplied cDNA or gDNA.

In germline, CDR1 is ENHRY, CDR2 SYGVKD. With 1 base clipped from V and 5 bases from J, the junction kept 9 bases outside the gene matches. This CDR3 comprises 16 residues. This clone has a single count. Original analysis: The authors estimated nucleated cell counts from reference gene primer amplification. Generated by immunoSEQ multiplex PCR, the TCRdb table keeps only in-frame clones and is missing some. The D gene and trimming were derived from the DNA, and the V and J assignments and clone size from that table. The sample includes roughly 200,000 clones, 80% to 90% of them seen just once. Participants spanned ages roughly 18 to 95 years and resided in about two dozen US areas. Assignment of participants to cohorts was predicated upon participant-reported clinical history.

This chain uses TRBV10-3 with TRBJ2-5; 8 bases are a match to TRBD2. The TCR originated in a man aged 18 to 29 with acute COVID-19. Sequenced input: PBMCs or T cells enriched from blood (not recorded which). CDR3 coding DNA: TGTGCCATCAGTGAGTTGAATAGCGGGACTGTGGAGACCCAGTACTTC. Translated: CAISELNSGTVETQYF.